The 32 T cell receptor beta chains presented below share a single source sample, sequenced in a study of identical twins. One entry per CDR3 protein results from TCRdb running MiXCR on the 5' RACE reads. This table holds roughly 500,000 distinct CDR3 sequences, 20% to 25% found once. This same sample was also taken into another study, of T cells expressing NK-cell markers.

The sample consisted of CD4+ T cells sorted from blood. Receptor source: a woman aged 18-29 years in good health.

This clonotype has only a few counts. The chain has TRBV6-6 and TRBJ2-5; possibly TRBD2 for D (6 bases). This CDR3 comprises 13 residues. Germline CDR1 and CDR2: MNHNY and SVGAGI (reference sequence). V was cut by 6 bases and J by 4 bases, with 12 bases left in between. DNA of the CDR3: TGTGCCAGCAGCCGCAGGGAGGCAGAGACCCAGTACTTC. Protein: CASSRREAETQYF.

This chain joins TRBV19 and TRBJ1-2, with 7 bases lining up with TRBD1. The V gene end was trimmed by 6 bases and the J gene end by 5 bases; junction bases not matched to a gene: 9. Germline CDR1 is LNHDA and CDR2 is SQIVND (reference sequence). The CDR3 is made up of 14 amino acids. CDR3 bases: TGTGCCAGTAGCCCCCGCGACAGGGCTTATGGCTACACCTTC. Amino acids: CASSPRDRAYGYTF.

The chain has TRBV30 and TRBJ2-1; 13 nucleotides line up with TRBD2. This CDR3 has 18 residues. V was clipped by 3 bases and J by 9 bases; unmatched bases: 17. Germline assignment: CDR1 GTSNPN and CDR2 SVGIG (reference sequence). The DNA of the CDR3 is TGTGCCTGGAGGTCACTAGCGGGAGGGGTTGTCGAATACGGTGAGCAGTTCTTC. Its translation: CAWRSLAGGVVEYGEQFF.

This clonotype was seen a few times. The CDR3 DNA is TGCAGTGCTAGAGATGGCCAGGGAGAACAGCCCCAGCATTTT. Its translation is CSARDGQGEQPQHF. V is TRBV20-1 and J is TRBJ1-5, with a tentative D call TRBD1 (5 bases). Germline CDR1 reads DFQATT; CDR2 reads SNEGSKA (reference sequence). V lost 0 bases and J 7 bases, leaving 13 bases between the germline ends. This CDR3 has 14 residues.

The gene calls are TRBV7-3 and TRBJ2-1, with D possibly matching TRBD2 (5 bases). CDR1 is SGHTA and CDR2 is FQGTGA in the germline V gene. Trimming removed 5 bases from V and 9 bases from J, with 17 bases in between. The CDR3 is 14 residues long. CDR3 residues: CASSLSSSQLEQFF. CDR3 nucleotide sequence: TGTGCCAGCAGCCTTAGCTCTAGCCAGCTTGAGCAGTTCTTC.

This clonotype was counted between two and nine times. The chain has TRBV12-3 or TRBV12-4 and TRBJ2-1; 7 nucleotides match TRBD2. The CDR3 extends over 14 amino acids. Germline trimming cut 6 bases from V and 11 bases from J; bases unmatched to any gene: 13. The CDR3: CASSQQRGRYQQFF. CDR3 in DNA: TGTGCCAGCAGCCAACAGCGGGGACGCTATCAGCAGTTCTTC.

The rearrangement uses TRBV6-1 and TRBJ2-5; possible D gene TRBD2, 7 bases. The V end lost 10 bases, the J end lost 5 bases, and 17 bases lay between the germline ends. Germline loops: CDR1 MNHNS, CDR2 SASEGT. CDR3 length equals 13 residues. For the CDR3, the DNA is TGTGCCACCCTGATGAGGGGGGGGGAGACCCAGTACTTC. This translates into CATLMRGGETQYF.

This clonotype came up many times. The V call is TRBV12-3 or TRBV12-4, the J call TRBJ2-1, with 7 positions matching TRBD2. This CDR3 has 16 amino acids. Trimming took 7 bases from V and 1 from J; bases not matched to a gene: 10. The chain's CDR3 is CASTPGLVRSYNEQFF. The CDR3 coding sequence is TGTGCCAGCACCCCTGGACTAGTCCGTTCCTACAATGAGCAGTTCTTC.

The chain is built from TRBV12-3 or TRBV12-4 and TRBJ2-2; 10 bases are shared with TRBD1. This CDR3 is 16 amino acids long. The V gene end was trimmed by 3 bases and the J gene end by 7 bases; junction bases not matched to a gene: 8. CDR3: CASSFRQGARSGELFF. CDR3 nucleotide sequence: TGTGCCAGCAGTTTTAGACAGGGGGCCAGGAGCGGGGAGCTGTTTTTT.

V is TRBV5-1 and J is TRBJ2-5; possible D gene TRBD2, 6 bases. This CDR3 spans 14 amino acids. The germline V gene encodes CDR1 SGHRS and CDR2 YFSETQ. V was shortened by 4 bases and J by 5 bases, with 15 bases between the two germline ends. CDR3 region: CASSRGGPGETQYF. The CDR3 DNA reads TGCGCCAGCAGCCGCGGAGGGCCGGGGGAGACCCAGTACTTC.

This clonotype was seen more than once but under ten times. For the CDR3, the DNA is TGCAGTGCTAGGAGCAGGGGCACAGATACGCAGTATTTT. Amino acid sequence: CSARSRGTDTQYF. The gene calls are TRBV20-1 and TRBJ2-3, with D perhaps matching TRBD1 (5 bases). V was trimmed by 3 bases and J by 1 base, leaving 8 bases between them. The CDR3 is made up of 13 amino acids. Germline V lookup: CDR1 DFQATT, CDR2 SNEGSKA (reference sequence).

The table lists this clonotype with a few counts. The CDR3 reads CSASLVGGGSKNIQYF. DNA of the CDR3: TGCAGTGCTAGTTTAGTGGGAGGAGGTTCCAAAAACATTCAGTACTTC. The chain employs TRBV20-1 and TRBJ2-4, with a possible D match to TRBD2 (6 bases). The CDR3 totals 16 residues. V was pared by 3 bases and J by 2 bases, with 17 bases between. The germline CDR1 and CDR2 sequences are DFQATT and SNEGSKA (reference sequence).

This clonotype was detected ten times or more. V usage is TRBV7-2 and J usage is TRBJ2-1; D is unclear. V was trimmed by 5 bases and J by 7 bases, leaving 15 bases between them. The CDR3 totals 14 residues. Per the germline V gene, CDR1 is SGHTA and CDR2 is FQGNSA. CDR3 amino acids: CASSPPPLWNEQFF. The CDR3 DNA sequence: TGTGCCAGCAGCCCCCCCCCCCTGTGGAATGAGCAGTTCTTC. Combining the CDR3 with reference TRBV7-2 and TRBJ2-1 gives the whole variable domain GAGVSQSPSNKVTEKGKDVELRCDPISGHTALYWYRQSLGQGLEFLIYFQGNSAPDKSGLPSDRFSAERTGGSVSTLTIQRTQQEDSAVYLCASSPPPLWNEQFFGPGTRLTVL.

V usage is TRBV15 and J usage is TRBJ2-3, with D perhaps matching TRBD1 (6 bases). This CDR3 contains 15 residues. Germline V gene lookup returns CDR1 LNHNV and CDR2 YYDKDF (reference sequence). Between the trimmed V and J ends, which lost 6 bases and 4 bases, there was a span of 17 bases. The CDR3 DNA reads TGTGCCACCAGGCAGGGGCAGGGTTTCGCAGATACGCAGTATTTT. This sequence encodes CATRQGQGFADTQYF.

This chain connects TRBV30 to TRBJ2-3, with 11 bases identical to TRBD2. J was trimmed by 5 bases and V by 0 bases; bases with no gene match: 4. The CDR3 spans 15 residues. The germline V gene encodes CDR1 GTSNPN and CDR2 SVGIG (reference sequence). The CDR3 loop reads CAWSVTSGSIDTQYF. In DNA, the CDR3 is TGTGCCTGGAGTGTCACTAGCGGGAGTATAGATACGCAGTATTTT.

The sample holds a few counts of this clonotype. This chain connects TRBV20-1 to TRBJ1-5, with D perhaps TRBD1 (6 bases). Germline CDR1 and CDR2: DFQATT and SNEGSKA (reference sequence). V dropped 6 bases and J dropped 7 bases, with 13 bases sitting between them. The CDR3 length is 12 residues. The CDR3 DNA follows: TGCAGTGCCGGAGGGGGATCGCAGCCCCAGCATTTT. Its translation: CSAGGGSQPQHF.

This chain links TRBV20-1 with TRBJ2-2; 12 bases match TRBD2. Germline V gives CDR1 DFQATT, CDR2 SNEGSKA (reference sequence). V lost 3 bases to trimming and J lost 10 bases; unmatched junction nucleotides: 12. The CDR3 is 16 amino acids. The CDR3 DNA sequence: TGCAGTGCTAGGGACGACACTAGCGGGAGGCCGATGGAGCTGTTTTTT. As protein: CSARDDTSGRPMELFF.

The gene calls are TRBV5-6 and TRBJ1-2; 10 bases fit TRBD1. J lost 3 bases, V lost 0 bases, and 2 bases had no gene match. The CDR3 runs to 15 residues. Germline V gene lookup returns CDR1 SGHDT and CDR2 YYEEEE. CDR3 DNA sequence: TGTGCCAGCAGCTTGGTCGGACAGGGGGACTATGGCTACACCTTC. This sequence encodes CASSLVGQGDYGYTF.

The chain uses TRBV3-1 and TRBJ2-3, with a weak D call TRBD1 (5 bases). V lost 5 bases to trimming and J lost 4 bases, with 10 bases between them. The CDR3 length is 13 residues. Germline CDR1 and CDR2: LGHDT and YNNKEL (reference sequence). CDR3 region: CASSTQGSDTQYF. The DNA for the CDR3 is TGTGCCAGCAGCACGCAGGGTTCAGATACGCAGTATTTT.

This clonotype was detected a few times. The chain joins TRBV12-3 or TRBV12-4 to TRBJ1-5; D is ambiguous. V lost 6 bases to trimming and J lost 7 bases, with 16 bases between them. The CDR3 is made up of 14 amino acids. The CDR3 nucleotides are TGTGCCAGCAGAACGGCCAGTTCGGAACAGCCCCAGCATTTT. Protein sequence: CASRTASSEQPQHF.

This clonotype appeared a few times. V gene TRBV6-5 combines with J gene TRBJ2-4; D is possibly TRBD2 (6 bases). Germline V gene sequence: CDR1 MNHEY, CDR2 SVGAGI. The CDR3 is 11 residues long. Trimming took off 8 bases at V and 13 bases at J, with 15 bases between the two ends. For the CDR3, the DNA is TGTGCCAGCGGGACTTGGGCCAAACAGTACTTC. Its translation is CASGTWAKQYF.

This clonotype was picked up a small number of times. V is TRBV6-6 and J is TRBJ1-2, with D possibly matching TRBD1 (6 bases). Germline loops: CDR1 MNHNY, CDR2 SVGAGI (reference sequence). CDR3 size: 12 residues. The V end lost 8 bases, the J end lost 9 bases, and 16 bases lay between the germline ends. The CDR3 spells CASGGREGSYTF. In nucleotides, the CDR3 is TGTGCCAGCGGGGGCAGGGAAGGAAGCTACACCTTC.

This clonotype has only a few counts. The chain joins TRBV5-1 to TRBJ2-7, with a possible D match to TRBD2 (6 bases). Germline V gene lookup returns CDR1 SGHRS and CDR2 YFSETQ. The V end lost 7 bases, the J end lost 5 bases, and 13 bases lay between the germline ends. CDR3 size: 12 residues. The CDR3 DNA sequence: TGCGCCAGCGGGTGGGAGGTGCACGAGCAGTACTTC. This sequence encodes CASGWEVHEQYF.

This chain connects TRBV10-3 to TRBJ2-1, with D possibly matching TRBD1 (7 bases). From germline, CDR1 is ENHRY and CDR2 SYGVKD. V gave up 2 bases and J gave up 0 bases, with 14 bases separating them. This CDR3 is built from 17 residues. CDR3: CAISERRGDSSYNEQFF. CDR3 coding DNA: TGTGCCATCAGTGAGCGGAGGGGGGACAGCTCCTACAATGAGCAGTTCTTC.

As DNA, the CDR3 is TGTGCCAGCAGCCAAGAGATGAGCGGGAGCTCCTACAATGAGCAGTTCTTC. Translated: CASSQEMSGSSYNEQFF. The V gene is TRBV14, the J gene TRBJ2-1; 8 nucleotides line up with TRBD2. The germline V gene encodes CDR1 SGHDN and CDR2 FVKESK. The V gene end was trimmed by 0 bases and the J gene end by 0 bases; junction bases not matched to a gene: 4. This CDR3 is built from 17 residues.

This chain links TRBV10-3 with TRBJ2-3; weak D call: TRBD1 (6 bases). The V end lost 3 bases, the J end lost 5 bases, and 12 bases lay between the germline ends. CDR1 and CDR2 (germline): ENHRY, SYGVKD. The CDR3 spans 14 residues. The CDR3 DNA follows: TGTGCCATCAGTGAACGGGACAACCAAGATACGCAGTATTTT. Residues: CAISERDNQDTQYF.

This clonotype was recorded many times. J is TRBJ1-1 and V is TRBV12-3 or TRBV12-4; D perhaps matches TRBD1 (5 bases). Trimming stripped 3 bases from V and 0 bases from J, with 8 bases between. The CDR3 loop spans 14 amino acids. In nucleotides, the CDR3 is TGTGCCAGCAGTTTCAGGGAGCTGAACACTGAAGCTTTCTTT. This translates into CASSFRELNTEAFF.

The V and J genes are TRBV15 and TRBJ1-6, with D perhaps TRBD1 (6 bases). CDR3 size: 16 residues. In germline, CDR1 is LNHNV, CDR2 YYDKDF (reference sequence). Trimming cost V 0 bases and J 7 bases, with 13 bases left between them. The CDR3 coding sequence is TGTGCCACCAGCAGAGAGGGGGGGCAGACGAATTCACCCCTCCACTTT. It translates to CATSREGGQTNSPLHF. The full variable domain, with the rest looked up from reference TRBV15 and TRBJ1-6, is DAMVIQNPRYQVTQFGKPVTLSCSQTLNHNVMYWYQQKSSQAPKLLFHYYDKDFNNEADTPDNFQSRRPNTSFCFLDIRSPGLGDTAMYLCATSREGGQTNSPLHFGNGTRLTVT.

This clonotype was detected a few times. The CDR3 DNA is TGTGCCATCAGTGAGTCGAAGTCATCAGAGACCCAGTACTTC. Its protein is CAISESKSSETQYF. V usage is TRBV10-3 and J usage is TRBJ2-5; D uncertain. The CDR3 is made up of 14 amino acids. Per the germline V gene, CDR1 is ENHRY and CDR2 is SYGVKD. Trimming took 0 bases from V and 4 from J, leaving 9 bases between them.

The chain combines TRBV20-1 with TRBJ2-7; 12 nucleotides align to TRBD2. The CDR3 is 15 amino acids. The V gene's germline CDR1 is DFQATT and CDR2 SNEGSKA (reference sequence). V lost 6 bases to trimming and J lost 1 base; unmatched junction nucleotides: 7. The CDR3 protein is CSAETSGRTSYEQYF. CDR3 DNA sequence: TGCAGTGCAGAAACTAGCGGGAGGACGTCCTACGAGCAGTACTTC.

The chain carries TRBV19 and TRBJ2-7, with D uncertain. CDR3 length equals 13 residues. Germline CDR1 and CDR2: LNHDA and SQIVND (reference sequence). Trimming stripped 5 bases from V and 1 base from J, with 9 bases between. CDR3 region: CASSSEDSYEQYF. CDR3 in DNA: TGTGCCAGTAGTTCTGAAGATTCCTACGAGCAGTACTTC.

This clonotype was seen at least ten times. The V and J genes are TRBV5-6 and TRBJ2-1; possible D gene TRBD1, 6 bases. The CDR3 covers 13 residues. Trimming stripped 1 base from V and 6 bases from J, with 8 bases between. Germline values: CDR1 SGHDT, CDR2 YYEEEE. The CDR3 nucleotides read TGTGCCAGCAGCTTGTTAGGGGGCAATGAGCAGTTCTTC. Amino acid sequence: CASSLLGGNEQFF.